This TCR beta chain was recorded in a study of somatic mutations in cytotoxic T cells in rheumatoid arthritis (dated 2017 in TCRdb). In the study overall: Some V beta antibody-stained T-cell populations were flow-sorted on a FACSAria II or Sony SH800 at nearly 100% purity, and sorted V beta1+ cells also underwent TCRB sequencing. The study asked whether expanded CD8+ T-cell clones in newly diagnosed, untreated rheumatoid arthritis carry somatic mutations, and used TCRB deep sequencing to characterize clonality. For 60 or so rheumatoid arthritis patients and some 21 healthy controls, TCRB deep sequencing was carried out. The median ages of the patient and control groups were essentially identical.

With a median age of approximately 61 years (range about 21-70) and around 51% female, the healthy controls consisted of fewer than 25 blood donors whose buffy coats were used. Flow cytometry confirmed the purity of CD4+ and CD8+ cells that had been isolated by positive magnetic bead selection on an AutoMACS. Peripheral blood mononuclear cells were isolated by Ficoll-Paque PLUS density gradient separation. DNA was extracted from CD4-enriched, CD8-enriched or PBMC samples with Nucleospin Tissue or Tissue XS kits and quantified with a Qubit 2.0 fluorometer. Results the study describes overall, beyond this receptor: The expanded CD8+ clones had unknown antigen targets, and not appearing in virus-specific databases did not rule out that they were virus-specific. No adjustment for multiple comparisons was made for the slight TRBV07 underrepresentation in patients. There was no significant difference in CD8+ T-cell clonality between rheumatoid arthritis patients and age-matched healthy controls. The largest CD8+ clone made up more than 20% of CD8+ cells in about an eighth of the 65 patients, and blood and synovial fluid shared several identical CD8+ TCRB sequences. In patients, CD8+ clonality rose with age (Spearman r of about 0.53), which was not the case in healthy controls.

Sequencing of TCRB CDR3 was done on genomic DNA with the immunoSEQ assay. In the authors' own workflow: Analyses were restricted to productive TCRB rearrangements. Clonality was calculated as a Shannon entropy-based productive clonality index, and a clone was defined by a unique TCRB CDR3 sequence. The template counts of each clone relative to the total templates per sample were used to calculate repertoire overlap between two samples. V-gene usage measured by flow cytometry correlated with TCRB sequencing V-gene usage, with a Spearman r of roughly 0.64. The source is immuneACCESS, and TCRdb retained only in-frame sequences with V and J called. Part of the clones is not carried over; for the studies checked, unresolved V genes explain less than half of this, and the remainder is unexplained. That table is the source of V, J and clone size, and D and trimming were worked out from the DNA. Across this sample there are about 12,000 clones, with 70% to 80% seen only once. The biggest ten clones account for roughly an eighth of the sample.

As regards this clone: What antigen it recognizes has not been identified. No base-level quality is on record; no much larger clone is a single base apart.

CDR1 and CDR2, looked up from the germline V gene (reference sequence), are SEHNR and FQNEAQ. Counted from cysteine to phenylalanine, this CDR3 has 13 amino acids. Only the CDR3 region is kept as DNA, spanning 39 bases read in frame from base 1. V is reduced by 5 bases and J by 1 base, leaving a spacing of 8 bases between them. The source of this sequence is a man in his forties or fifties in good health. Here the chain combines TRBV7-9 and TRBJ1-2; 5 matching bases give a weak D call of TRBD1. The specimen sequenced was CD8+ T cells sorted from blood. The DNA sequence is TGTGCCAGCAGCCTAGACAGTAACTATGGCTACACCTTC. Its translation reads: CASSLDSNYGYTF. Reference TRBV7-9 and TRBJ1-2 genes cover what lies past the CDR3, so the full variable domain is DTGVSQNPRHKITKRGQNVTFRCDPISEHNRLYWYRQTLGQGPEFLTYFQNEAQLEKSRLLSDRFSAERPKGSFSTLEIQRTEQGDSAMYLCASSLDSNYGYTFGSGTRLTVV.